This TCR beta chain was obtained from a study of immune cell composition in non-small cell lung cancer. TCRdb's table, derived via immunoSEQ multiplex PCR, lists solely in-frame clones and lacks some. The sample has thousands of clones; 78% are singletons. The CDR3 is 15 amino acids. V was shortened by 1 base and J by 3 bases, with 12 bases between the two germline ends. From germline, CDR1 is LNHDA and CDR2 SQIVND (reference sequence). This chain joins TRBV19 and TRBJ2-5, with D perhaps TRBD2 (6 bases). This sequence was found in a human donor with non-small cell lung cancer. Sequences were obtained from lung tumor tissue. The CDR3 DNA sequence: TGTGCCAGTAGTATAGGCGTGACGGGAGAAGAGACCCAGTACTTC. Encoded protein: CASSIGVTGEETQYF.